The 17 T cell receptor beta chains reported below all come from one sample, sequenced in a study of PD-1 blockade in classical Hodgkin lymphoma (dated by TCRdb to the early 2020s). The sample's time point label, decoded: cycle 2 day 1 (C2D1) of nivolumab. Relapse after autologous stem cell transplantation had occurred in all trial patients, and cohorts A, B and C were distinguished by prior brentuximab vedotin exposure. The library was prepared using the immunoSEQ multiplex PCR assay. TCRdb stores this immuneACCESS table with in-frame sequences only. Part of the clones is absent; in the studies checked, under half of the shortfall reflects unresolved V genes, and no reason is known for the rest. The sample contains around 31,000 clones, about two thirds of them found a single time. The ten largest clones add up to 3% to 4% of the sample. The sequencing here drew on peripheral blood mononuclear cells (PBMCs), taken before the second cycle of nivolumab. All receptors derive from a human donor with classical Hodgkin lymphoma.

The chain has TRBV12-5 and TRBJ2-1, with 8 positions matching TRBD1. The CDR3 covers 13 residues. The germline V gene encodes CDR1 LGHNT and CDR2 FRNRAP. V was pared by 1 base and J by 8 bases, with 1 base of the junction left unmatched. For the CDR3, the DNA is TGTGCTAGTGGTTTGGCAGGGGGCGATGAGCAGTTCTTC. It is translated as CASGLAGGDEQFF.

The J gene is TRBJ1-6, the V gene TRBV7-2; D ambiguous. V lost 6 bases, J lost 7 bases, and 13 bases lay in between. The CDR3 length is 14 residues. Per the germline V gene, CDR1 is SGHTA and CDR2 is FQGNSA. CDR3 DNA sequence: TGTGCCAGCAGAGGCGGAGTAGGGAATTCACCCCTCCACTTT. Its translation is CASRGGVGNSPLHF.

The chain carries TRBV28 and TRBJ2-3, with 11 bases aligning to TRBD2. Germline assignment: CDR1 MDHEN and CDR2 SYDVKM. Trimming at V came to 5 bases and at J to 5 bases, leaving 6 bases not matched to a gene. The CDR3 spans 15 residues. Here the CDR3 DNA reads TGTGCCAGCAGTCCCCATCTAGCGGGAGGAGATACGCAGTATTTT. Translated: CASSPHLAGGDTQYF.

This clone is a singleton in its sample. The chain links TRBV23-1 to TRBJ1-5; D is perhaps TRBD1 (5 bases). TRBV23-1 has ORF status, its function being uncertain. The CDR3 is 17 residues long. Trimming pared 8 bases from V and 3 bases from J, leaving 23 bases between. CDR3 DNA: TGCGCCAGCGGCCTATGGGACTGGAAAAGGGCCAATCAGCCCCAGCATTTT. It translates to CASGLWDWKRANQPQHF.

This chain connects TRBV7-9 to TRBJ1-5; D is unclear. Deletions cut 2 bases from V and 3 bases from J, with 14 bases between. Germline CDR1 is SEHNR and CDR2 is FQNEAQ (reference sequence). The CDR3 has 16 residues. The CDR3 loop reads CASSLWGGSNNQPQHF. The CDR3 DNA sequence: TGTGCCAGCAGCTTATGGGGAGGGAGCAACAATCAGCCCCAGCATTTT.

The chain joins TRBV6-5 to TRBJ1-1; the D gene is possibly TRBD1 (5 bases). Per the germline V gene, CDR1 is MNHEY and CDR2 is SVGAGI. CDR3 length equals 12 residues. The V end lost 7 bases, the J end lost 6 bases, and 12 bases lay between the germline ends. CDR3 region: CASMGRDSEAFF. The CDR3 DNA follows: TGTGCCAGCATGGGGAGGGACTCTGAAGCTTTCTTT.

J is TRBJ2-5 and V is TRBV4-1; TRBD2 is a possible D gene (6 bases). CDR1 is MGHRA and CDR2 is YSYEKL in the germline V gene. V lost 4 bases, J lost 1 base, and 22 bases lay in between. This CDR3 spans 18 amino acids. The CDR3 nucleotides are TGCGCCAGCAGCCCGGATCATTTGACAGCCGGGGGCCAAGAGACCCAGTACTTC. Encoded protein: CASSPDHLTAGGQETQYF.

The rearrangement uses TRBV5-1 and TRBJ2-7, with a tentative D call TRBD2 (6 bases). This CDR3 spans 13 amino acids. The germline V gene encodes CDR1 SGHRS and CDR2 YFSETQ. Trimming took off 0 bases at V and 7 bases at J, with 11 bases between the two ends. The CDR3: CASSLVVEGEQYF. Here the CDR3 DNA reads TGCGCCAGCAGCTTGGTTGTGGAGGGAGAGCAGTACTTC.

The rearrangement uses TRBV6-5 and TRBJ1-2; 7 bases match TRBD1. V was pared by 5 bases and J by 6 bases, with 6 bases of the junction left unmatched. Germline assignment: CDR1 MNHEY and CDR2 SVGAGI. This CDR3 is built from 13 residues. The CDR3 sequence is CASSGPGGNGYTF. The CDR3, as DNA: TGTGCCAGCAGTGGACCAGGGGGGAATGGCTACACCTTC.

The rearrangement links TRBV6-1 to TRBJ1-4; D possibly corresponds to TRBD1 (5 bases). The CDR3 runs to 18 residues. The germline CDR1 and CDR2 sequences are MNHNS and SASEGT. V was clipped by 4 bases and J by 0 bases, with 18 bases between them. Here the CDR3 DNA reads TGTGCCAGCAGTGCCCGAGCAGGGCGCCTTGCAACTAATGAAAAACTGTTTTTT. Protein sequence: CASSARAGRLATNEKLFF.

The gene calls are TRBV4-2 and TRBJ2-2; 11 positions agree with TRBD2. Germline assignment: CDR1 LGHNA and CDR2 YNFKEQ. This CDR3 has 16 residues. J gave up 4 bases and V 3 bases, and 4 bases lay outside the gene matches. CDR3 sequence: CASSQLAGGGTGELFF. CDR3 coding DNA: TGTGCCAGCAGCCAGTTAGCGGGGGGGGGCACCGGGGAGCTGTTTTTT.

This clone was observed once. The rearrangement links TRBV5-4 to TRBJ2-7; 7 positions agree with TRBD2. Germline V gene sequence: CDR1 SGHNT, CDR2 YYREEE (reference sequence). This CDR3 spans 13 amino acids. The trim removed 0 bases at V and 6 bases at J, leaving 3 bases unmatched. The CDR3 DNA is TGTGCCAGCAGCTTGGCGGGGGGACCCGAGCAGTACTTC. This gives the protein CASSLAGGPEQYF.

This clone turned up a few times. J is TRBJ2-7 and V is TRBV15, with 8 bases matching TRBD2. There are 15 residues in the CDR3. V lost 3 bases, J lost 7 bases, and 11 bases stayed unmatched. Germline V gene sequence: CDR1 LNHNV, CDR2 YYDKDF (reference sequence). Here the CDR3 DNA reads TGTGCCACCAGCAGGGTACCGGGAGGGCCTGGGGAGCAGTACTTC. Translated, it gives CATSRVPGGPGEQYF. Full variable domain (missing parts from reference TRBV15 and TRBJ2-7): DAMVIQNPRYQVTQFGKPVTLSCSQTLNHNVMYWYQQKSSQAPKLLFHYYDKDFNNEADTPDNFQSRRPNTSFCFLDIRSPGLGDTAMYLCATSRVPGGPGEQYFGPGTRLTVT.

The V call is TRBV7-9, the J call TRBJ1-5; no definite D call. The CDR3 extends over 13 amino acids. Trimming removed 5 bases at V and 2 bases at J, with 7 bases between. CDR1 and CDR2 (germline): SEHNR, FQNEAQ (reference sequence). CDR3: CASSQDGNQPQHF. DNA for the CDR3: TGTGCCAGCAGCCAGGATGGCAATCAGCCCCAGCATTTT.

The chain links TRBV6-5 to TRBJ1-1, with a weak D call TRBD1 (6 bases). This CDR3 contains 11 residues. V was shortened by 5 bases and J by 8 bases, with 9 bases between the two germline ends. CDR1 is MNHEY and CDR2 is SVGAGI in the germline V gene. CDR3 in amino acids: CASSRGGEAFF. CDR3 DNA: TGTGCCAGCAGTAGAGGGGGGGAAGCTTTCTTT.

This sequence joins TRBV7-3 and TRBJ2-1, with 9 bases fitting TRBD2. J was trimmed by 9 bases and V by 3 bases; bases with no gene match: 9. CDR1 and CDR2 (germline): SGHTA, FQGTGA. The CDR3 totals 15 residues. CDR3 coding DNA: TGTGCCAGCAGCTTCGGGCTAGCGGGAAACGGTGAGCAGTTCTTC. Translating it yields CASSFGLAGNGEQFF.

The chain uses TRBV6-5 and TRBJ1-5, with D possibly matching TRBD1 (5 bases). Germline V gene data show CDR1 as MNHEY and CDR2 as SVGAGI. Trimming removed 5 bases from V and 2 bases from J, with 10 bases in between. The CDR3 runs 14 residues. The chain's CDR3 is CASSHRSGNQPQHF. CDR3 nucleotides: TGTGCCAGCAGTCACAGGTCTGGCAATCAGCCCCAGCATTTT.